The T cell receptor beta chain under discussion was sequenced for a study of Graves' ophthalmopathy and Graves' hyperthyroidism. Amplified TCR beta CDR3 regions were obtained using RNA transcripts as template. First-round RT-PCR with HTBI primers preceded a second-round multiplex PCR. TCRdb recomputed calls from the multiplex PCR reads with MiXCR, one row per CDR3 protein. This sample carries about 700,000 distinct CDR3 sequences, around 40% of them seen once, and the ten largest clones take 40% to 55%. Germline V gene sequence: CDR1 GTSNPN, CDR2 SVGIG (reference sequence). Trimming took 7 bases from V and 6 from J, leaving 18 bases between them. This CDR3 is 13 amino acids long.

The rearrangement uses TRBV30 and TRBJ1-2; TRBD1 might be the D (6 bases). The specimen sequenced was peripheral blood. The receptor comes from an adult man with Graves' ophthalmopathy. The CDR3 here is CASEDRGGNGYTF. The CDR3 region has the DNA TGTGCCTCCGAGGACAGAGGCGGCAATGGCTACACCTTC.